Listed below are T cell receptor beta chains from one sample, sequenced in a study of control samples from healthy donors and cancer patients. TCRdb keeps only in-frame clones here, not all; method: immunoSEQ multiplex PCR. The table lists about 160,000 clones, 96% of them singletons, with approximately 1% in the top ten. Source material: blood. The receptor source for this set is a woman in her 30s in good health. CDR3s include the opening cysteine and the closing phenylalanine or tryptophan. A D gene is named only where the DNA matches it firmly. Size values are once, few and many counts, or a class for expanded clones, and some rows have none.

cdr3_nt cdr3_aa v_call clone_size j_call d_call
TGCGCCACCCATTGGGGGGGAAAAGCTTTCTTT CATHWGGKAFF TRBV5-1 once TRBJ1-1 NA
TGTGCCGTCTCAGGGGTTGAAGCTTTCTTT CAVSGVEAFF TRBV2 NA TRBJ1-1 NA
TGTGCCTGGAGTACGGACAGGCTAAGCTATGGCTACACCTTC CAWSTDRLSYGYTF TRBV30 few TRBJ1-2 TRBD1
TGTGCCTGGAGGGCCCTGGACAGGAGGAACACTGAAGCTTTCTTT CAWRALDRRNTEAFF TRBV30 NA TRBJ1-1 TRBD1
TGTGCCAGCTCGGGTTCCTCCTCTGGGGCCAACGTCCTGACTTTC CASSGSSSGANVLTF TRBV6-5 NA TRBJ2-6 NA
TGTGCCAGCAGTTACTCGAACAGGGATTGGCTCGAGCAGTACTTC CASSYSNRDWLEQYF TRBV6-2/TRBV6-3 once TRBJ2-7 NA
TGTGCCAGCAGCTTCGTGGGGACGAGGAGCGGCTACACCTTC CASSFVGTRSGYTF TRBV28 NA TRBJ1-2 NA
TGTGCAAGTCGCCCGACGGTACGCCCCCGCACAGATACGCAGTATTTT CASRPTVRPRTDTQYF TRBV12-2 once TRBJ2-3 NA
TGTGCCACCAGTGATTTGACTACCGGGGAGCTGTTTTTT CATSDLTTGELFF TRBV24-1 NA TRBJ2-2 NA
TGCGCCAGCAGCCCGGACAGGGGTGTCTCCCCCCTCCACTTT CASSPDRGVSPLHF TRBV5-1 once TRBJ1-6 TRBD1
TGTGCCTGGAGACTGGGACAGGGGGCGTCGAAGTACGAGCAGTACTTC CAWRLGQGASKYEQYF TRBV30 NA TRBJ2-7 TRBD1
TGTGCCAGCAGCTTTAAGGACAGGGGCTATAATTCACCCCTCCACTTT CASSFKDRGYNSPLHF TRBV5-4 NA TRBJ1-6 TRBD1
TGTGCCAGCAGCCTCCGGGACTATTCTTACAATGAGCAGTTCTTC CASSLRDYSYNEQFF TRBV5-6 NA TRBJ2-1 TRBD2
TGTGCCAGCAGTGAGCGGTCCGGGGGGAACACTGAAGCTTTCTTT CASSERSGGNTEAFF TRBV2 NA TRBJ1-1 NA
TGCGCCAGCAGCATCCTCGAGGGCGCCTACGAGCAGTACTTC CASSILEGAYEQYF TRBV5-1 NA TRBJ2-7 NA
TGTGCCAGCAGCAAGAGTAGTGAGCAGTTCTTC CASSKSSEQFF TRBV7-9 NA TRBJ2-1 NA
TGCGCCAGCAGCCAATTGGGAGCTCGCACAGATACGCAGTATTTT CASSQLGARTDTQYF TRBV4-1 NA TRBJ2-3 NA
TGTACCAGCAGCCCAGGGAACGATCAGCCCCAGCATTTT CTSSPGNDQPQHF TRBV6-5 NA TRBJ1-5 NA
TGCGCCAGCAGCTTCCGACAAGGCCCATCAGTAACTGAAGCTTTCTTT CASSFRQGPSVTEAFF TRBV5-1 NA TRBJ1-1 NA
TGTGCCAGCAGTTTGGGGGGGGTAGCGGGACGCACAGATACGCAGTATTTT CASSLGGVAGRTDTQYF TRBV28 once TRBJ2-3 TRBD2
TGTGCCACCAGCAGAGCCCGGACAGGGTCTGAAGCTTTCTTT CATSRARTGSEAFF TRBV15 NA TRBJ1-1 TRBD1
TGTGCCAGCAGTGAACAGGGTGAAAACATTCAGTACTTC CASSEQGENIQYF TRBV2 NA TRBJ2-4 NA
TGTGCCAGCACCGACGCCCGCAGCACAGATACGCAGTATTTT CASTDARSTDTQYF TRBV25-1 NA TRBJ2-3 NA
TGTGCCAGCAGCGGAAGGGGGCTAGCTAATGAAAAACTGTTTTTT CASSGRGLANEKLFF TRBV9 NA TRBJ1-4 TRBD1
TGTGCCAGCAGGAGACAGGGGGTTTACGAAAAACTGTTTTTT CASRRQGVYEKLFF TRBV2 NA TRBJ1-4 TRBD1
TGTGCCAGCTCACCATCAGGGAGCAATCAGCCCCAGCATTTT CASSPSGSNQPQHF TRBV18 NA TRBJ1-5 NA
TGTGCCAGCAGGCGGCAACATCGAGGTATCAATCAGCCCCAGCATTTT CASRRQHRGINQPQHF TRBV28 NA TRBJ1-5 NA
TGTGCCAGCAGCTCAGGACAGGGCTACAATGAGCAGTTCTTC CASSSGQGYNEQFF TRBV11-3 once TRBJ2-1 TRBD1
TGTGCCAGCTCACCACGACAGGGGGCCGAGAGGACCGGGGAGCTGTTTTTT CASSPRQGAERTGELFF TRBV18 NA TRBJ2-2 TRBD1
TGTGCCAGCAGCCTTAGCGTGAATGAGCAGTTCTTC CASSLSVNEQFF TRBV3-1/TRBV3-2 NA TRBJ2-1 NA
TGTGCCAGCAGTGAAACAGGGGGTACCTACGAGCAGTACTTC CASSETGGTYEQYF TRBV6-1 NA TRBJ2-7 TRBD1
TGTGCCAGTAGTATGAACAGGGGTTACGAGCAGTACTTC CASSMNRGYEQYF TRBV19 once TRBJ2-7 TRBD1
TGTGCCAGCAGCTTAATGGGGGCCTACAATGAGCAGTTCTTC CASSLMGAYNEQFF TRBV11-2 NA TRBJ2-1 NA
TGTGCCAGCAGCTCGACCGGGACAGGGATCTTTGTGGATACGCAGTATTTT CASSSTGTGIFVDTQYF TRBV11-2 NA TRBJ2-3 TRBD1
TGTGCCAGCAGTTACCGGCAGGAGCATTCACCCCTCCACTTT CASSYRQEHSPLHF TRBV6-6 NA TRBJ1-6 NA
TGTGCCAGCAGCTTCTGGGCACTCGCTGGGGGGGCCAACGATGGCTACACCTTC CASSFWALAGGANDGYTF TRBV7-3 NA TRBJ1-2 NA
TGCGCCAGCAGCTTGGATTTTGGGACTTTCTATGGCTACACCTTC CASSLDFGTFYGYTF TRBV5-1 NA TRBJ1-2 NA
TGTGCCAGCAGTGAGGGTAATTCACCCCTCCACTTT CASSEGNSPLHF TRBV2 NA TRBJ1-6 NA
TGTGCCAGCAGCTTGGGGGGGACCTATGGCTACACCTTC CASSLGGTYGYTF TRBV13 NA TRBJ1-2 NA
TGCGCCAGCAGCCTTGACAGTTACAATGAGCAGTTCTTC CASSLDSYNEQFF TRBV5-1 NA TRBJ2-1 NA
TGCGCCAGCAGCTTGGGTCTAGCGGGGGCCACAGATACGCAGTATTTT CASSLGLAGATDTQYF TRBV5-1 NA TRBJ2-3 TRBD2
TGTGCCAGCAGTCCCTCAGGGGGCTCGGGGGATGGCTACACCTTC CASSPSGGSGDGYTF TRBV6-4 NA TRBJ1-2 TRBD1
TGTGCCAGCAGCGAGGGGGCCGATAGCAATCAGCCCCAGCATTTT CASSEGADSNQPQHF TRBV9 NA TRBJ1-5 TRBD1
TGTGCCAGCAGTTTAGAGGGGTTCGGGGACTATGGCTACACCTTC CASSLEGFGDYGYTF TRBV28 NA TRBJ1-2 NA
TGCGCCAGCAGCCTGTCAGGGACGGAGACCCAGTACTTC CASSLSGTETQYF TRBV5-1 NA TRBJ2-5 NA
TGCAGCGTTGAAAAACCAACCGACGGGCTGAACACTGAAGCTTTCTTT CSVEKPTDGLNTEAFF TRBV29-1 NA TRBJ1-1 NA
TGTGCCAGCAGCCGGCTGACAGGCAGGAACACCGGGGAGCTGTTTTTT CASSRLTGRNTGELFF TRBV4-2 NA TRBJ2-2 NA
TGCGCCAGCAGCTTGGACAGGGGGTTGGATCAGCCCCAGCATTTT CASSLDRGLDQPQHF TRBV5-1 NA TRBJ1-5 TRBD1
TGTGCCAGCAGCCGCGGGACAGCCCTTAATTCACCCCTCCACTTT CASSRGTALNSPLHF TRBV6-4 NA TRBJ1-6 TRBD1
TGTGCCAGCAGCAACCCACAGGGGTCCTTCACCGGGGAGCTGTTTTTT CASSNPQGSFTGELFF TRBV7-8 NA TRBJ2-2 TRBD1
TGTGCCAGCAGTTACTCGGGTGGGCGCGGCGGAAACACCATATATTTT CASSYSGGRGGNTIYF TRBV6-5 NA TRBJ1-3 NA
TGTGCCAGTAATAGCCCGACAGGGGTAAGCAATCAGCCCCAGCATTTT CASNSPTGVSNQPQHF TRBV19 NA TRBJ1-5 TRBD1
TGTGCCAGCAGCTTAGATCGCGGAGATACGCAGTATTTT CASSLDRGDTQYF TRBV11-2 NA TRBJ2-3 NA
TGTGCCAGCAGCCCACGGGGCGTTGAGAGTAGAAATGAGCAGTTCTTC CASSPRGVESRNEQFF TRBV7-9 NA TRBJ2-1 NA
TGTGCCAGCAGTCCGTCGCTGAATAGACACATTCAGTACTTC CASSPSLNRHIQYF TRBV27 NA TRBJ2-4 NA
TGTGCCAGCAGCCTACCGGGGGAAGCTTTCTTT CASSLPGEAFF TRBV7-9 NA TRBJ1-1 NA